This T cell receptor (beta chain) appears in the sequencing data of a study of shared clonotypes between healthy human individuals. Study-wide results and caveats: The study found lower generation probabilities in non-shared clonotypes than in those shared by all four donors.

The count of this clone is one. The antigen remains undetermined. V dropped 4 bases and J dropped 2 bases, with 6 bases sitting between them. The CDR3 consists of 12 residues. Looked up from germline, CDR1 is SGHDT and CDR2 is YYEEEE. Splitting of each subset's genomic DNA was done evenly across several immunoSEQ plates. The assay was immunoSEQ multiplex PCR, and TCRdb's table has in-frame clones only and misses some. Of 1.5 million to 2.5 million clones listed, just under 95% are singletons. Naive CD8 cells, CD45RO-negative and positively selected for CCR7, excluded terminally differentiated effector memory CD45RA+ cells.

This rearrangement joins TRBV5-6 to TRBJ2-5; no definite D call. Sequences were obtained from naive CD8+ T cells sorted from blood. The origin of this receptor is a man aged 18 to 29 in good health. The CDR3 loop is CASSPQQETQYF. Here the CDR3 DNA reads TGTGCCAGCAGCCCACAGCAAGAGACCCAGTACTTC.